Here is one TCR beta chain with its context. Authors' processing steps: It was from reference gene primer amplification that nucleated cell counts were estimated. TCRdb keeps only in-frame clones here, not all; method: immunoSEQ multiplex PCR. V, J and clone size were drawn from that table, and D and trimming were deduced from the DNA. This table has about 300,000 clones, about nine tenths appearing once. The data stem from a study of blood T cell repertoires in COVID-19. Study information: Acute-phase and convalescent COVID-19 samples originated in the United States, Italy and Spain. T cells, B-cell-depleted T cells, or PBMCs provided the cDNA or gDNA that served as material.

The sequence was collected from a man in his late teens or twenties with active or convalescent COVID-19. Sequencing was performed on peripheral blood.

The CDR3 reads CASSPRTTGELFF. In DNA, the CDR3 is TGTGCCAGCAGCCCCAGGACTACCGGGGAGCTGTTTTTT. The rearrangement links TRBV7-7 to TRBJ2-2, with a weak D call TRBD2 (5 bases). The CDR3 spans 13 residues. CDR1 is SSHAT, CDR2 FNYEAQ, per germline (reference sequence). The germline V and J ends were trimmed by 5 bases and 5 bases, with 9 bases remaining between them.